This TCR beta chain was captured in a study of T cells in Graves' hyperthyroidism and ophthalmopathy. When ophthalmopathy did not progress within 18 months, Graves' hyperthyroidism was considered stable. Uncontrolled infection, other autoimmune disease, pregnancy or lactation excluded patients. Clinical symptoms, serum thyroxine and TRAb, thyroid ultrasound and orbital computed tomography were used for the diagnoses. RNA transcripts provided the source from which TCR beta CDR3 regions were amplified. Carried out on the TCR CDR3, a first-round RT-PCR used the HTBI primer set. TCRdb redid the calling of the multiplex PCR reads with MiXCR, one entry per CDR3 protein. The sample comprises about 540,000 distinct CDR3 sequences, roughly 46% of which are singletons, and about 7.9% rests with the top ten. This clonotype has at least ten counts. The sequence was collected from a woman in her late teens or twenties with Graves' hyperthyroidism. Sequencing was carried out using peripheral blood or thyroid tissue (not recorded which).

The chain's CDR3 is CASSLATGAEKLFF. The DNA for the CDR3 is TGTGCCAGCAGCTTAGCGACAGGGGCTGAAAAACTGTTTTTT. V and J are TRBV7-9 and TRBJ1-4; 8 bases map to TRBD1. The V and J ends lost 0 bases and 7 bases, in that order; junction bases with no gene match: 1. Germline V lookup: CDR1 SEHNR, CDR2 FQNEAQ (reference sequence). The CDR3 runs to 14 residues.